The 8 T cell receptor beta chains below all came from one sample that was sequenced in a study of T-cell reconstitution after alpha-beta-depleted transplantation in children. For TCRbeta, the library was prepared with unique molecular identifiers. TCRdb used MiXCR to reprocess the PCR reads, holding one entry per CDR3 protein. The sample lists around 530,000 distinct CDR3 sequences, 30% to 35% occurring once. The source material was PBMCs from the stem cell graft donor, sampled from the stem cell graft. All receptors come from a human donor who donated a stem cell graft to a child with aplastic anemia.

The rearrangement links TRBV20-1 to TRBJ1-6; 7 bases fit TRBD1. V lost 1 base to trimming and J lost 9 bases; unmatched junction nucleotides: 6. Germline CDR1 reads DFQATT; CDR2 reads SNEGSKA (reference sequence). The CDR3 sequence is 14 residues long. DNA for the CDR3: TGCAGTGCTAGAGTCCCAGGGGGGGTTTCACCCCTCCACTTT. The encoded protein is CSARVPGGVSPLHF.

This clonotype was seen only a few times. This chain joins TRBV5-6 and TRBJ1-5; D gene uncertain. With 2 bases removed from V and 4 bases from J, the gap between germline ends came to 7 bases. There are 13 residues in the CDR3. Per germline, CDR1 SGHDT and CDR2 YYEEEE. For the CDR3, the DNA is TGTGCCAGCAGCTTCCAAACTAATCAGCCCCAGCATTTT. It specifies CASSFQTNQPQHF.

The V and J genes are TRBV5-1 and TRBJ1-5, with D unresolved. The CDR3 has 15 amino acids. V lost 3 bases and J lost 0, with 10 bases in between. CDR1 SGHRS and CDR2 YFSETQ come from the germline V gene. The chain's CDR3 is CASSSEGYSNQPQHF. The CDR3 DNA reads as TGCGCCAGCAGCTCCGAGGGATATAGCAATCAGCCCCAGCATTTT.

V is TRBV12-5 and J is TRBJ2-3; TRBD2 matches at 8 bases. The CDR3 has 15 amino acids. V trimming: 1 base; J trimming: 5 bases; junction bases outside the gene matches: 5. Germline V gene lookup returns CDR1 LGHNT and CDR2 FRNRAP. CDR3 sequence: CASGLGLALQDTQYF. CDR3 nucleotides: TGTGCTAGTGGTTTGGGACTAGCGCTTCAAGATACGCAGTATTTT.

V gene TRBV29-1 combines with J gene TRBJ2-1; D may be TRBD1 or TRBD2 (6 bases each). The CDR3 has 13 amino acids. Germline V lookup: CDR1 SQVTM, CDR2 ANQGSEA. With 4 bases removed from V and 2 bases from J, the gap between germline ends came to 9 bases. CDR3 nucleotide sequence: TGCAGCGTTGTAGGGGGGACCTACAATGAGCAGTTCTTC. This encodes CSVVGGTYNEQFF.

V is TRBV30 and J is TRBJ1-1; D is possibly TRBD1 (5 bases). Germline V gene data show CDR1 as GTSNPN and CDR2 as SVGIG (reference sequence). Trimming left V 4 bases short and J 2 bases short, with 11 bases between. This CDR3 has 13 residues. The CDR3 region is CAWIRQPNTEAFF. The CDR3 bases are TGTGCCTGGATCCGACAGCCTAACACTGAAGCTTTCTTT.

This clonotype appeared a few times. This chain links TRBV5-1 with TRBJ2-4, with D perhaps matching TRBD1 (8 bases). Germline assignment: CDR1 SGHRS and CDR2 YFSETQ. The V end lost 4 bases, the J end lost 9 bases, and 20 bases lay between the germline ends. The CDR3 contains 15 residues. CDR3 in amino acids: CASSRGQGGPGIQYF. Here the CDR3 DNA reads TGCGCCAGCAGCAGAGGACAGGGAGGGCCTGGCATTCAGTACTTC. Variable domain in full (rest from reference TRBV5-1 and TRBJ2-4): KAGVTQTPRYLIKTRGQQVTLSCSPISGHRSVSWYQQTPGQGLQFLFEYFSETQRNKGNFPGRFSGRQFSNSRSEMNVSTLELGDSALYLCASSRGQGGPGIQYFGAGTRLSVL.

The chain carries TRBV6-1 and TRBJ1-2, with 12 bases matching TRBD1. The trim removed 6 bases at V and 8 bases at J, leaving 10 bases unmatched. CDR3 size: 15 residues. Germline-derived CDR1 and CDR2 are MNHNS and SASEGT. The CDR3 region has the DNA TGTGCCAGCAGCCGACAGGGACAGGGGGCGACCGGCTACACCTTC. It yields the protein CASSRQGQGATGYTF.